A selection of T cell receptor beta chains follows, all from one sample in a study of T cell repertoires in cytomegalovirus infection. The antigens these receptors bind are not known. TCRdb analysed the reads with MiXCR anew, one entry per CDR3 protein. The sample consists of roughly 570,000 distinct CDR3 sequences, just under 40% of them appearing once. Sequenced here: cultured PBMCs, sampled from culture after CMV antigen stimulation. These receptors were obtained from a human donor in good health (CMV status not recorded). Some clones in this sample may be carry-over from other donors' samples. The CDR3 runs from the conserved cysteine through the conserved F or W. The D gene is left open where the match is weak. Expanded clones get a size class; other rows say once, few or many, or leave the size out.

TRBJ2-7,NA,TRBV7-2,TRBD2,CASSLAGGSFNEQYF,TGTGCCAGCAGCTTAGCAGGCGGGAGTTTCAACGAGCAGTACTTC
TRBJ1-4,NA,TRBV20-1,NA,CSATKGGANEKLFF,TGCAGTGCCACCAAGGGGGGAGCTAATGAAAAACTGTTTTTT
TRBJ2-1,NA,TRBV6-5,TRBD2,CASSWLAGDNEQFF,TGTGCCAGCAGTTGGCTAGCGGGAGACAATGAGCAGTTCTTC
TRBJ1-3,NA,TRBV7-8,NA,CASSLRAVAGNTIYF,TGTGCCAGCAGCTTAAGGGCGGTTGCTGGAAACACCATATATTTT
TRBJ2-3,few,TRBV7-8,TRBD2,CASSRLASTITDTQYF,TGTGCCAGCAGCCGACTAGCGAGTACTATCACAGATACGCAGTATTTT
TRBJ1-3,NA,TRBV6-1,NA,CAARRTSSGNTIYF,TGTGCCGCTCGACGGACGAGCTCTGGAAACACCATATATTTT
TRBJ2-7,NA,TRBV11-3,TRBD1,CASSKMGTGGYEQYF,TGTGCCAGCAGCAAGATGGGGACAGGGGGCTACGAGCAGTACTTC
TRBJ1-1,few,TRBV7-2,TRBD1,CASSDRQGVVTEAFF,TGTGCCAGCAGCGATCGACAGGGGGTCGTAACTGAAGCTTTCTTT
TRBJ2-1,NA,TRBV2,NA,CASSVYRSAYNEQFF,TGTGCCAGCAGTGTGTACAGGTCGGCCTACAATGAGCAGTTCTTC
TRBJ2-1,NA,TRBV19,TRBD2,CASSIDPRVSGFYNEQFF,TGTGCCAGTAGTATAGATCCGCGGGTTAGCGGGTTTTACAATGAGCAGTTCTTC
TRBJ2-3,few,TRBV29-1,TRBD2,CSVDLAGTDTQYF,TGCAGCGTAGATCTAGCGGGCACAGATACGCAGTATTTT
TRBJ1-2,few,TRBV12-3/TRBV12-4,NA,CASSWGGDNYGYTF,TGTGCCAGCAGTTGGGGGGGGGATAACTATGGCTACACCTTC
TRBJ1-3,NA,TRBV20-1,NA,CSAQTGSGNTIYF,TGCAGTGCTCAGACAGGCTCTGGAAACACCATATATTTT
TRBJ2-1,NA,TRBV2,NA,CASRYRETSYNEQFF,TGTGCCAGCAGATACCGGGAAACCTCCTACAATGAGCAGTTCTTC
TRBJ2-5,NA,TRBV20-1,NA,CSAAGNQETQYF,TGCAGTGCTGCCGGGAACCAAGAGACCCAGTACTTC
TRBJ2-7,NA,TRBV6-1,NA,CASSRGAGISYEQYF,TGTGCCAGCAGTCGAGGGGCGGGGATCTCCTACGAGCAGTACTTC
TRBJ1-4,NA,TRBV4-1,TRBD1,CASSQVGTGGEKLFF,TGCGCCAGCAGCCAAGTAGGGACAGGGGGTGAAAAACTGTTTTTT
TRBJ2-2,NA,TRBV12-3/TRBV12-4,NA,CASSLTVELFF,TGTGCCAGCAGTTTGACAGTAGAGCTGTTTTTT
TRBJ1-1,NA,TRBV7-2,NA,CASSLAGGPTEAFF,TGTGCCAGCAGCTTAGCGGGGGGGCCCACTGAAGCTTTCTTT
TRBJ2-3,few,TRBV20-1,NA,CSAPNRREDPTDTQYF,TGCAGTGCTCCGAACCGAAGGGAGGACCCCACAGATACGCAGTATTTT
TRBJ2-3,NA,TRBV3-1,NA,CASSQGERDTQYF,TGTGCCAGCAGCCAAGGGGAGAGGGATACGCAGTATTTT
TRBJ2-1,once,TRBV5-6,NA,CASSSGDADYNEQFF,TGTGCCAGCAGCTCAGGGGACGCGGATTACAATGAGCAGTTCTTC
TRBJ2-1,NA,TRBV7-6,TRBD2,CASRAGTSGSHEQFF,TGTGCCAGCAGAGCAGGGACTAGCGGGAGTCATGAGCAGTTCTTC